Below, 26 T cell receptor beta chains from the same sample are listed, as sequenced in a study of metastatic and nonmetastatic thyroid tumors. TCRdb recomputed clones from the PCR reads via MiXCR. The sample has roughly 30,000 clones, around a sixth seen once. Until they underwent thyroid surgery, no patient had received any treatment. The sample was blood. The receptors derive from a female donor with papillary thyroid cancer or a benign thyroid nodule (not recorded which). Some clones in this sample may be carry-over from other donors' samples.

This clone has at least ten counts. The CDR3 nucleotides are TGTGCCAGCAGCTTAGGTGGGGGGGGTTTTGGAACCCAGTACTTC. Encoded protein: CASSLGGGGFGTQYF. V usage is TRBV7-2 and J usage is TRBJ2-5, with 7 bases lining up with TRBD2. Trimming cost V 1 base and J 8 bases; bases outside gene matches: 10. This CDR3 region has 15 residues. The V gene's germline CDR1 is SGHTA and CDR2 FQGNSA.

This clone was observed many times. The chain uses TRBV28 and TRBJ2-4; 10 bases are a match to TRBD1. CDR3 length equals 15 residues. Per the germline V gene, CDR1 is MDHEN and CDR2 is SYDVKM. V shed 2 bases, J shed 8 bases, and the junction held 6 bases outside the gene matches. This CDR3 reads CASSLGTGVTDIQYF. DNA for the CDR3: TGTGCCAGCAGTTTAGGGACAGGGGTAACAGACATTCAGTACTTC.

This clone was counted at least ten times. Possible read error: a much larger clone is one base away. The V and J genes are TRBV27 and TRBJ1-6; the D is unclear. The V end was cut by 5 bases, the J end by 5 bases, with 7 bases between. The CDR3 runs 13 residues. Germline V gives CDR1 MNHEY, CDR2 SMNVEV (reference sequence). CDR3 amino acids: CASSNANNSPLHF. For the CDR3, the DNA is TGTGCCAGCAGTAACGCTAATAATTCACCCCTCCACTTT.

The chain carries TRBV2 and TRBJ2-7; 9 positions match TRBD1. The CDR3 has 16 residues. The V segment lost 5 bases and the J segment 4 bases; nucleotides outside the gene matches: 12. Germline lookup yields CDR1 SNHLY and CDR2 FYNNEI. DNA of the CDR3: TGTGCCAGCAGTCTACTCGCGGGACAGGGCCGGTACGAGCAGTACTTC. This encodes CASSLLAGQGRYEQYF.

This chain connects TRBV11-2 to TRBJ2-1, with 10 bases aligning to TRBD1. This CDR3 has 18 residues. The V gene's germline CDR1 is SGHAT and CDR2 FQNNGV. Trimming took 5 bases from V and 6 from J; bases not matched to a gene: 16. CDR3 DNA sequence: TGTGCCAGCAGCCGCCAGGCCCCGGGGACAGGGGTAGGCAATGAGCAGTTCTTC. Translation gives CASSRQAPGTGVGNEQFF.

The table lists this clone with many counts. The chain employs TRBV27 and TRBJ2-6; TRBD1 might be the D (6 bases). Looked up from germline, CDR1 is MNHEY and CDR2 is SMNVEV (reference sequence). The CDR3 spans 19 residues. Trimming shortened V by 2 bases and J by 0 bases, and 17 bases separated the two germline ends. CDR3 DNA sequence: TGTGCCAGCAGTTTAACAGGGACCAGGTCCCTCTCTGGGGCCAACGTCCTGACTTTC. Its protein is CASSLTGTRSLSGANVLTF.

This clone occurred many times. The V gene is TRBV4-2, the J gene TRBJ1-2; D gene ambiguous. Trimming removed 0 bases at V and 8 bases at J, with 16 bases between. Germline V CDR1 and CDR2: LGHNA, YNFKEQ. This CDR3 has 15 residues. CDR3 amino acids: CASSQDLERTEGYTF. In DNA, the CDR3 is TGTGCCAGCAGCCAAGATCTTGAGAGAACGGAAGGCTACACCTTC.

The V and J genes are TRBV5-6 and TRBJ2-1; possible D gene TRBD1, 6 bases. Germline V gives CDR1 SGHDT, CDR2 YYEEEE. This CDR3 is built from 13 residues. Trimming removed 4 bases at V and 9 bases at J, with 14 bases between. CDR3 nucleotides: TGTGCCAGCAGCCGGAACACAGGGTTTGAGCAGTTCTTC. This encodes CASSRNTGFEQFF.

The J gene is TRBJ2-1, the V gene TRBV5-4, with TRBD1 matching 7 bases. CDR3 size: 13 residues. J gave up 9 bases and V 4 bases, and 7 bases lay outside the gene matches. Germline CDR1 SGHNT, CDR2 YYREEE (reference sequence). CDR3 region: CASSPRQGGEQFF. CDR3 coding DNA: TGTGCCAGCAGCCCCAGACAGGGCGGTGAGCAGTTCTTC.

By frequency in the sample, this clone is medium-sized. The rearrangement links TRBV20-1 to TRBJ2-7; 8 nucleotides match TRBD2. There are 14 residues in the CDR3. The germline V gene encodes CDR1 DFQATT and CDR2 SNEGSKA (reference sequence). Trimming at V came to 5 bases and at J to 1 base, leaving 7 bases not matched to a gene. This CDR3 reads CSARGASGSYEQYF. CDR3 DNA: TGCAGTGCTCGAGGAGCTAGCGGGTCCTACGAGCAGTACTTC.

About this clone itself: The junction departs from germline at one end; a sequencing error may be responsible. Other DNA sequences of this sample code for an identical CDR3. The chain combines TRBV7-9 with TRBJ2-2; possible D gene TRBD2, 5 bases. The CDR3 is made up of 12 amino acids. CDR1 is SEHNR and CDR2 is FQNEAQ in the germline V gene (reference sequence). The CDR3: CASSSRTGELFF. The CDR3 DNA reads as TGTGCCAGCAGCTCTCGAACCGGGGAGCTGTTCTTT.

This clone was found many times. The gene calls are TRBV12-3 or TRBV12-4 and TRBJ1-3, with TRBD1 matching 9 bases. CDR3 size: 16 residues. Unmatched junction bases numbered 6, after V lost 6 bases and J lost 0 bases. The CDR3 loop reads CASSIGTGFSGNTIYF. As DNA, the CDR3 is TGTGCCAGCAGCATCGGGACAGGGTTCTCTGGAAACACCATATATTTT.

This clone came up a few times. CDR3 residues: CASSSVLVWDWVPISYEQYF. The CDR3 bases are TGTGCCAGCAGCTCCGTCTTGGTTTGGGACTGGGTTCCAATATCCTACGAGCAGTACTTC. The chain has TRBV3-1 and TRBJ2-7; possible D gene TRBD2, 6 bases. The V end lost 5 bases, the J end lost 1 base, and 30 bases lay between the germline ends. CDR3 length: 20 residues. Germline values: CDR1 LGHDT, CDR2 YNNKEL (reference sequence).

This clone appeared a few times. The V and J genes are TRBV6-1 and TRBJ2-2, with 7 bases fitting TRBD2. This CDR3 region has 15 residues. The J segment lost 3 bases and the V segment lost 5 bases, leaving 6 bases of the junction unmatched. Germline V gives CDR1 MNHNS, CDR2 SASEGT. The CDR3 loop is CASSSTGGYTGELFF. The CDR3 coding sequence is TGTGCCAGCAGTTCGACGGGGGGATACACCGGGGAGCTGTTTTTT.

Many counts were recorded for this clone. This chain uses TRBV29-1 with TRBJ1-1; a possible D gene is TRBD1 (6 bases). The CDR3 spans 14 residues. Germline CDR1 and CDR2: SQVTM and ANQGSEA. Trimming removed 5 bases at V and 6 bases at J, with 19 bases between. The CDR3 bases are TGCAGCGTTAGAGGCGGGGGGGGCGCGGCTGAAGCTTTCTTT. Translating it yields CSVRGGGGAAEAFF.

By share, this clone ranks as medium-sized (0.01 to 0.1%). The CDR3 DNA sequence: TGTGCCATCAGTGATATGAATGGCTACACCTTC. Its translation: CAISDMNGYTF. The chain links TRBV10-3 to TRBJ1-2; D unresolved. Trimming shortened V by 3 bases and J by 6 bases, and 5 bases separated the two germline ends. This CDR3 has 11 residues. Germline V lookup: CDR1 ENHRY, CDR2 SYGVKD.

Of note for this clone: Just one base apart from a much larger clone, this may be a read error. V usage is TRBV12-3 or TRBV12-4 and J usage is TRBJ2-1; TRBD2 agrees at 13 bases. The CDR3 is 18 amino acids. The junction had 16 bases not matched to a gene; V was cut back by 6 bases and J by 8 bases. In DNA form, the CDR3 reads TGTGCCAGCAGGGGAACTGACCGGACTAGCGGGAGTGTCGATGAGCAGTTCTTC. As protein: CASRGTDRTSGSVDEQFF.

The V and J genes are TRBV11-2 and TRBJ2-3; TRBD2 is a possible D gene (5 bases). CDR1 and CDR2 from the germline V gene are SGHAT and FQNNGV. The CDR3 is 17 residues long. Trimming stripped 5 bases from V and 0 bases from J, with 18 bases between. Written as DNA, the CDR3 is TGTGCCAGCAGCCGGGATCCGGTAGAAGCTAGCACAGATACGCAGTATTTT. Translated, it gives CASSRDPVEASTDTQYF.

The CDR3 region has the DNA TGTGCCAGCTCTCCTCAGGGGAGGTGGAATCAGCCCCAGCATTTT. Translating it yields CASSPQGRWNQPQHF. This rearrangement joins TRBV18 to TRBJ1-5; a possible D gene is TRBD1 (6 bases). This CDR3 region has 15 residues. CDR1 KGHSH and CDR2 LQKENI come from the germline V gene. Trimming took 6 bases from V and 4 from J, leaving 16 bases between them.

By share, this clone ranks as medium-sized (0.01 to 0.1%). For the CDR3, the DNA is TGTGCCACCCAGGGGGGAATGGTCTACGAGCAGTACTTC. Protein: CATQGGMVYEQYF. The chain joins TRBV6-1 to TRBJ2-7; TRBD1 might be the D (7 bases). Germline assignment: CDR1 MNHNS and CDR2 SASEGT. Deletions cut 10 bases from V and 3 bases from J, with 16 bases between. The CDR3 is 13 amino acids.

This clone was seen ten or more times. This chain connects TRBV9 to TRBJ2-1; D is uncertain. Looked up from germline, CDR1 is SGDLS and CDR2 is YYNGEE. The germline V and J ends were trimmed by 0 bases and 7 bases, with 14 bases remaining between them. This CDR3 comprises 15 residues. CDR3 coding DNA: TGTGCCAGCAGCGTAGGAGGATTAGTGCAGAATGAGCAGTTCTTC. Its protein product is CASSVGGLVQNEQFF.

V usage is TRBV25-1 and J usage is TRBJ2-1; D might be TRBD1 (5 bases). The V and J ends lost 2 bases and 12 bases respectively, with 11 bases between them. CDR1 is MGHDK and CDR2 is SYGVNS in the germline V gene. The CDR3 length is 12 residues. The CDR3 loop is CASSEGREGQFF. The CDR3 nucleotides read TGTGCCAGCAGTGAAGGCAGGGAAGGGCAGTTCTTC.

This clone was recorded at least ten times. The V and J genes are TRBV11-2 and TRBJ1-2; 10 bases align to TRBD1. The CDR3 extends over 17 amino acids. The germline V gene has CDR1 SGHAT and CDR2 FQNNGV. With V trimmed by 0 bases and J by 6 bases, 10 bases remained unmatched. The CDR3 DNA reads TGTGCCAGCAGCTTAGATCCCGAACGGGACAGGGGAAATGGCTACACCTTC. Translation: CASSLDPERDRGNGYTF.

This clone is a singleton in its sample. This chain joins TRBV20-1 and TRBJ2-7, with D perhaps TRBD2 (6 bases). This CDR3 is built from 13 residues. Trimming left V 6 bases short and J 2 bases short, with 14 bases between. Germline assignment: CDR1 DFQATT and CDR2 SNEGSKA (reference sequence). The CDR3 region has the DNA TGCAGTGCCGGAGGACGGGGGACCTACGAGCAGTACTTC. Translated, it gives CSAGGRGTYEQYF.

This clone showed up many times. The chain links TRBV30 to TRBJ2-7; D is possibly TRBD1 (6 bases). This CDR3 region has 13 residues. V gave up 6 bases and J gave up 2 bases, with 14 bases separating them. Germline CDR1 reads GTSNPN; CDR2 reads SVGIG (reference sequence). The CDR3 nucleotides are TGTGCCTGCCAGCCCAGGGGTCCCTACGAGCAGTACTTC. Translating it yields CACQPRGPYEQYF.

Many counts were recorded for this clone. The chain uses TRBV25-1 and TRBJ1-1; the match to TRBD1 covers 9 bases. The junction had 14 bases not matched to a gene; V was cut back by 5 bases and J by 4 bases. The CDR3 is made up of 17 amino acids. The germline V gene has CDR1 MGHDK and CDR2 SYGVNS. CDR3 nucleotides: TGTGCCAGCAGTACTACCGAACCCGGGACAGGGACCACTGAAGCTTTCTTT. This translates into CASSTTEPGTGTTEAFF. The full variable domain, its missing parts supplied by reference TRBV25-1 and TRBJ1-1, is EADIYQTPRYLVIGTGKKITLECSQTMGHDKMYWYQQDPGMELHLIHYSYGVNSTEKGDLSSESTVSRIRTEHFPLTLESARPSHTSQYLCASSTTEPGTGTTEAFFGQGTRLTVV.